This TCR beta chain was obtained from a study of PD-1 blockade in classical Hodgkin lymphoma. Study results and limitations: There was a significant rise in CD4+ TCR diversity by C4D1, with no such rise for CD8+. Causes of the repertoire differences remain undefined, possibly disease activity or prior therapy.

Germline V lookup: CDR1 MGHDK, CDR2 SYGVNS. This CDR3 has 17 amino acids. A few counts support this clone. The target antigen is unknown. A junction boundary mismatches the germline segment, possibly from a read error. The patients all showed relapse after autologous stem cell transplantation, while their brentuximab vedotin exposure varied. Complete response, partial response or progressive disease constituted the best response categories observed. Libraries were prepared by immunoSEQ multiplex PCR; TCRdb keeps only in-frame clonotypes and omits some of them. The data show 20,000 to 25,000 clones, 77% seen once.

The receptor's source is a human donor with classical Hodgkin lymphoma. This material consisted of peripheral blood mononuclear cells (PBMCs), taken before the second cycle of nivolumab. J is TRBJ1-2 and V is TRBV25-1; 8 bases map to TRBD1. DNA for the CDR3: TGTGTCAGCAGTGATTATTATCGGACAGGGCCAAACTATGGCTACACCTTC. It codes for CVSSDYYRTGPNYGYTF.